These T cell receptor beta chains were read from a single sample in a study of pediatric ulcerative colitis. TCRdb's table, derived via immunoSEQ multiplex PCR, lists solely in-frame clones and lacks some. The data hold approximately 60,000 clones, with less than 90% observed a single time. Sequenced sample: blood. Receptor source: a boy aged 5-17 years with severe ulcerative colitis. Each CDR3 is given with its conserved first and last residue. D genes are given only for firm matches. The listing skips clone size in some rows; elsewhere it reads once, few, many or a size class.

CDR3 length: 17
V gene: TRBV7-3
J gene: TRBJ2-3
clone size: .
D gene: TRBD2
CDR3 DNA: TGTGCCAGCAGCTTCGGACTAGCGGGAGGGCGGACAGATACGCAGTATTTT
CDR3 protein: CASSFGLAGGRTDTQYF

CDR3 length: 16
V gene: TRBV25-1
J gene: TRBJ1-6
clone size: .
D gene: TRBD1
CDR3 DNA: TGTGCCAGCAGTGAATCCGGGACAGGGTTGAGTTCACCCCTCCACTTT
CDR3 protein: CASSESGTGLSSPLHF

CDR3 length: 14
V gene: TRBV18
J gene: TRBJ1-1
clone size: few
D gene: .
CDR3 DNA: TGTGCCAGCTCGTTGATCCGGGAGGCGGGGGAAGCTTTCTTT
CDR3 protein: CASSLIREAGEAFF

CDR3 length: 14
V gene: TRBV19
J gene: TRBJ2-7
clone size: .
D gene: .
CDR3 DNA: TGTGCCAGTAGTCCACGTGGGCCGAAATGGGAGCAGTACTTC
CDR3 protein: CASSPRGPKWEQYF

CDR3 length: 15
V gene: TRBV7-8
J gene: TRBJ1-1
clone size: .
D gene: .
CDR3 DNA: TGTGCCAGCAGCCTCCTTAAGGCGGGGGGGACTGAAGCTTTCTTT
CDR3 protein: CASSLLKAGGTEAFF

CDR3 length: 13
V gene: TRBV6-6
J gene: TRBJ2-1
clone size: .
D gene: TRBD2
CDR3 DNA: TGTGCCGTCCTAGCGGGGGGGCACAATGAGCAGTTCTTC
CDR3 protein: CAVLAGGHNEQFF

CDR3 length: 14
V gene: TRBV7-9
J gene: TRBJ1-2
clone size: .
D gene: .
CDR3 DNA: TGTGCCAGCAGCTTGGGGTCAGGAAACTATGGCTACACCTTC
CDR3 protein: CASSLGSGNYGYTF

CDR3 length: 15
V gene: TRBV19
J gene: TRBJ1-2
clone size: .
D gene: .
CDR3 DNA: TGTGCCAGTAGCCCCTACTCGGAGGAGGTGGATGGCTACACCTTC
CDR3 protein: CASSPYSEEVDGYTF

CDR3 length: 18
V gene: TRBV7-2
J gene: TRBJ1-1
clone size: .
D gene: TRBD1
CDR3 DNA: TGTGCCAGCAGCTTTTTCCAACAGGGGTCAACCATGGGCACTGAAGCTTTCTTT
CDR3 protein: CASSFFQQGSTMGTEAFF

CDR3 length: 17
V gene: TRBV5-1
J gene: TRBJ2-1
clone size: .
D gene: TRBD2
CDR3 DNA: TGCGCCAGCAGCCTGAACCTAGCGGGGGGACACTACAATGAGCAGTTCTTC
CDR3 protein: CASSLNLAGGHYNEQFF

CDR3 length: 16
V gene: TRBV5-1
J gene: TRBJ2-7
clone size: .
D gene: .
CDR3 DNA: TGCGCCAGCAGCTTGCTAAAGGGCCCCGCTATGCTAGAGCAGTACTTC
CDR3 protein: CASSLLKGPAMLEQYF

CDR3 length: 14
V gene: TRBV25-1
J gene: TRBJ1-2
clone size: .
D gene: .
CDR3 DNA: TGTGCCAGCAGTGAATCCCCAGGGGCCTATGGCTACACCTTC
CDR3 protein: CASSESPGAYGYTF

CDR3 length: 17
V gene: TRBV7-9
J gene: TRBJ2-1
clone size: .
D gene: TRBD2
CDR3 DNA: TGTGCCAGCAGCGAAGCCGGGACTAGCGGGAGGAACAATGAGCAGTTCTTC
CDR3 protein: CASSEAGTSGRNNEQFF

CDR3 length: 14
V gene: TRBV6-5
J gene: TRBJ2-2
clone size: .
D gene: .
CDR3 DNA: TGTGCCAGCAGTTTCCTGGGGGGATCCGGGGAGCTGTTTTTT
CDR3 protein: CASSFLGGSGELFF

CDR3 length: 14
V gene: TRBV30
J gene: TRBJ1-5
clone size: .
D gene: .
CDR3 DNA: TGTGCCTGGAGTGCCCCAGGGTACAGTCAGCCCCAGCATTTT
CDR3 protein: CAWSAPGYSQPQHF

CDR3 length: 14
V gene: TRBV9
J gene: TRBJ1-1
clone size: .
D gene: .
CDR3 DNA: TGTGCCAGCACCTATGGACTGGGGAACACTGAAGCTTTCTTT
CDR3 protein: CASTYGLGNTEAFF